A selection of T cell receptor beta chains follows, all from one sample in a study of blood T cell repertoires in COVID-19. Data came from immunoSEQ multiplex PCR; TCRdb stores just in-frame clones and leaves some out. Altogether 200,000 or so clones are present, 80% to 85% being singletons, with the ten largest covering roughly 5%. The specimen was peripheral blood. These receptors all stem from a woman in her twenties or thirties with acute or convalescent COVID-19. Both conserved end residues are part of each CDR3. D genes are given only for firm matches. Rows may omit the clone size; those that give it use once, few, many or a size class.

13 TRBJ2-3 TRBV5-4 NA once TGTGCCAGCAGCTTTCCTAGCACAGATACGCAGTATTTT CASSFPSTDTQYF
14 TRBJ1-1 TRBV18 NA few TGTGCCAGCTCACCGGGGAGGGGGGAGACTGAAGCTTTCTTT CASSPGRGETEAFF
15 TRBJ1-4 TRBV2 NA NA TGTGCCAGCAGTCCAGCGGGGGATGTCGGGGAAAAACTGTTTTTT CASSPAGDVGEKLFF
15 TRBJ2-3 TRBV5-1 NA once TGCGCCAGCAGCTTAGTCGGGGGGCGAGGAGATACGCAGTATTTT CASSLVGGRGDTQYF
16 TRBJ1-6 TRBV28 NA few TGTGCCAGCAGCATTGGGGGGGCGACCTATAATTCACCCCTCCACTTT CASSIGGATYNSPLHF
17 TRBJ2-1 TRBV18 NA NA TGTGCCAGCTCACCCCGAGTCGTCGAGGCGTTGGACAATGAGCAGTTCTTC CASSPRVVEALDNEQFF
13 TRBJ2-7 TRBV5-1 NA NA TGCGCCAGCAGCTTCAGGACAGACTACGAGCAGTACTTC CASSFRTDYEQYF
13 TRBJ2-1 TRBV10-1 TRBD1 NA TGCGCCAGCCCACAGGACAGGGTAGGTGAGCAGTTCTTC CASPQDRVGEQFF
15 TRBJ2-3 TRBV29-1 TRBD2 NA TGCAGCGTTGAAACTAGCGGACATGGCACAGATACGCAGTATTTT CSVETSGHGTDTQYF
17 TRBJ1-3 TRBV7-9 NA NA TGTGCCAGCAGCTTAGGTGGGTTCACGGAGTCTGGAAACACCATATATTTT CASSLGGFTESGNTIYF
14 TRBJ2-7 TRBV27 NA few TGTGCCAGCAGTTTAAGACAGGCTACGTACGAGCAGTACTTC CASSLRQATYEQYF
15 TRBJ2-3 TRBV6-2/TRBV6-3 TRBD2 NA TGTGCCAGCAGTCTAGCGGGCTCTAGCACAGATACGCAGTATTTT CASSLAGSSTDTQYF
15 TRBJ1-5 TRBV7-2 NA NA TGTGCCAGCAGCTTAGCTTCGACAGAAAATCAGCCCCAGCATTTT CASSLASTENQPQHF
16 TRBJ1-5 TRBV28 TRBD1 NA TGTGCCAGCAGTTTACTCCCCGGGACAGGGGCACAGCCCCAGCATTTT CASSLLPGTGAQPQHF
16 TRBJ2-5 TRBV11-2 NA NA TGTGCCAGCAGCCGTAGGGAGTTGACCGGGCAAGAGACCCAGTACTTC CASSRRELTGQETQYF
15 TRBJ2-1 TRBV9 NA NA TGTGCCAGCAGCGGGAGGGATTTTGCAAATGGGGAGCAGTTCTTC CASSGRDFANGEQFF
15 TRBJ2-3 TRBV5-1 NA NA TGCGCCAGCAGCTTCATAGGGGTCAGCACAGATACGCAGTATTTT CASSFIGVSTDTQYF
15 TRBJ2-5 TRBV5-4 TRBD2 few TGTGCCAGCAGCGCAAGCGGGGGGGCCCTAGAGACCCAGTACTTC CASSASGGALETQYF
14 TRBJ2-7 TRBV27 NA many TGTGCCAGCAAGCCGGCGTTAGGGGCCTACGAGCAGTACTTC CASKPALGAYEQYF
14 TRBJ2-7 TRBV5-1 TRBD1 NA TGCGCCAGCAGCCCGGACAGGGGGTTCGTGGAGCAGTACTTC CASSPDRGFVEQYF
14 TRBJ1-2 TRBV6-2/TRBV6-3 TRBD1 NA TGTGCCAGCAGTTACGTAGGGGGCGTCTATGGCTACACCTTC CASSYVGGVYGYTF
15 TRBJ1-1 TRBV15 NA once TGTGCCACCAGCAGAGTACGGCAGGGAAACACTGAAGCTTTCTTT CATSRVRQGNTEAFF
12 TRBJ1-2 TRBV7-2 NA NA TGTGCCAGCAGCTTTCCGGGACAAAGCTACACCTTC CASSFPGQSYTF
12 TRBJ2-1 TRBV19 NA NA TGTGCCAGTAGTGCGGCTACCGTTGAGCAGTTCTTC CASSAATVEQFF
18 TRBJ1-5 TRBV27 TRBD1 NA TGTGCCAGCACCCGAGGGTTCGGGACAGGGGCCCGAGATCAGCCCCAGCATTTT CASTRGFGTGARDQPQHF
16 TRBJ2-5 TRBV7-2 TRBD2 NA TGTGCCAGCAGCTTAGCCGTGACTAGCGCTTGGGAGACCCAGTACTTC CASSLAVTSAWETQYF
15 TRBJ2-5 TRBV6-5 NA once TGTGCCAGCAGCCGAGCTGCAGGGTACCAAGAGACCCAGTACTTC CASSRAAGYQETQYF
12 TRBJ2-1 TRBV14 TRBD2 NA TGTGCCAGCAGCCATATGGGGGGGGAGCAGTTCTTC CASSHMGGEQFF
16 TRBJ2-3 TRBV19 TRBD2 NA TGTGCCAGTAGTATTAAGCGGGGGACCCGCACAGATACGCAGTATTTT CASSIKRGTRTDTQYF
15 TRBJ2-1 TRBV5-1 TRBD1 NA TGCGCCAGCAGCTTCAGGACAGGGGGCATCGATGAGCAGTTCTTC CASSFRTGGIDEQFF
18 TRBJ2-7 TRBV6-1 NA NA TGTGCCAGCAGTGAAGCGCTCCATAACCTGGGGGGAAACTACGAGCAGTACTTC CASSEALHNLGGNYEQYF
15 TRBJ1-1 TRBV24-1 NA NA TGTGCCACCAGTTCCCTGAGGCGGCCCAACACTGAAGCTTTCTTT CATSSLRRPNTEAFF
14 TRBJ2-7 TRBV2 TRBD2 few TGTGCCAGCAGTAAACTAGCGGGTTGGAACGAGCAGTACTTC CASSKLAGWNEQYF
12 TRBJ2-2 TRBV7-2 NA NA TGTGCCAGCAGCTTTCGGGACGGGGAGCTGTTTTTT CASSFRDGELFF
14 TRBJ1-2 TRBV2 NA NA TGTGCCAGCAGTGTTTTCGACAGCTACTATGGCTACACCTTC CASSVFDSYYGYTF